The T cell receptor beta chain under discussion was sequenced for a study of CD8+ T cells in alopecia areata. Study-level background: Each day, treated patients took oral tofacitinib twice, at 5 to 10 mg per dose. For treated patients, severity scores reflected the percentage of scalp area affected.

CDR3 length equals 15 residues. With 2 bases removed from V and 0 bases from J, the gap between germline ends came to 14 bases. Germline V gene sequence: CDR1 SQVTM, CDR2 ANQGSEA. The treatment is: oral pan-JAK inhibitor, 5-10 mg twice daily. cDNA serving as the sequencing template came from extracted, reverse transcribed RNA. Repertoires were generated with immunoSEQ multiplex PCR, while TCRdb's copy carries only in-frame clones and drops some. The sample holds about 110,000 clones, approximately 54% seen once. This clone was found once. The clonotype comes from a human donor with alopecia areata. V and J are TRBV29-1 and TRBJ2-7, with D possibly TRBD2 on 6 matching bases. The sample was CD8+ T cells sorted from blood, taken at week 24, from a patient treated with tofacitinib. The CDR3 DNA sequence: TGCAGCGTTGAACGTTGGAGGGACCACTCCTACGAGCAGTACTTC. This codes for CSVERWRDHSYEQYF.